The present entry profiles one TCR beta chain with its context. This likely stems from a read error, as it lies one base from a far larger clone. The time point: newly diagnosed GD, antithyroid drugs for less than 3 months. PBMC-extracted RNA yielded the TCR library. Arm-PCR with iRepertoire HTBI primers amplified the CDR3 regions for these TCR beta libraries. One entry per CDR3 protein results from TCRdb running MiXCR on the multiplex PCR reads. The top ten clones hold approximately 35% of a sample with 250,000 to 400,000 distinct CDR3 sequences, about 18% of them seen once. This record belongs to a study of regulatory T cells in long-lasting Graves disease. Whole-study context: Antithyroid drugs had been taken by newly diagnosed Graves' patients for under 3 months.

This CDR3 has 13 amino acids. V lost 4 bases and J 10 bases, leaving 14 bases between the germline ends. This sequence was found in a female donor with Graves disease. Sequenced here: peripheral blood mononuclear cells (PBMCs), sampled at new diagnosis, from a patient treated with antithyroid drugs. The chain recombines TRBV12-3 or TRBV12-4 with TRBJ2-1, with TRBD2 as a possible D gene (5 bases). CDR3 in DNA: TGTGCCAGCAGTTATAGCCCAGACTACGAGCAGTTCTTC. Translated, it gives CASSYSPDYEQFF.